Ten or more counts support the clone carrying this TCR beta chain. Its antigen is not identified. The data stem from a study of T cell repertoires in cytomegalovirus infection. Study details: Public signatures in TCR beta pointed to CMV infection and matching HLA type. The study's findings and limits: The cumulative frequency of public TCR beta families distinguished individuals who carried CMV together with the relevant HLA. Dominant in the ex vivo response were TCR beta clonotypes restricted by HLA-C and specific for CMV.

Germline-derived CDR1 and CDR2 are MNHNS and SASEGT. The CDR3 extends over 16 amino acids. The ends were cut back, 10 bases at V and 3 bases at J, with 22 bases in the middle. MiXCR, applied by TCRdb to the reads, yields one record per CDR3 protein. This table holds around 630,000 distinct CDR3 sequences, 20% to 25% found once. The chain joins TRBV6-1 to TRBJ2-1; D is possibly TRBD2 (7 bases). This TCR derives from a human donor in good health (CMV status not recorded). Some clones in this sample may be carry-over from other donors' samples. The sample was CD8+ T cells from PBMCs. DNA of the CDR3: TGTGCCATTTCACCCCGCCTGGGAGGGGGCTACAATGAGCAGTTCTTC. Its translation is CAISPRLGGGYNEQFF.